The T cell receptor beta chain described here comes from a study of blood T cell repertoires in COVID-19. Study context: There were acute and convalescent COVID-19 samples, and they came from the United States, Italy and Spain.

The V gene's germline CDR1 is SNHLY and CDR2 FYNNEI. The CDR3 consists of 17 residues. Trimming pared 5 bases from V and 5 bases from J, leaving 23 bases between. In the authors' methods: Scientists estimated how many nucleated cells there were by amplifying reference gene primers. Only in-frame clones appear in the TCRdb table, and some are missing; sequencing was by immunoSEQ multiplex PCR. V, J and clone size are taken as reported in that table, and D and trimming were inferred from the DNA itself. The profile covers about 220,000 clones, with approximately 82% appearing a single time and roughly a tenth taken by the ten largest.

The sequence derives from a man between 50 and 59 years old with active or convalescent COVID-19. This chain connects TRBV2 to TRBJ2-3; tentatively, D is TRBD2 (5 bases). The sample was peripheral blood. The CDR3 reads CASSPLLGSVGGDTQYF. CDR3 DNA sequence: TGTGCCAGCAGTCCCCTGTTGGGTAGCGTGGGTGGAGATACGCAGTATTTT.